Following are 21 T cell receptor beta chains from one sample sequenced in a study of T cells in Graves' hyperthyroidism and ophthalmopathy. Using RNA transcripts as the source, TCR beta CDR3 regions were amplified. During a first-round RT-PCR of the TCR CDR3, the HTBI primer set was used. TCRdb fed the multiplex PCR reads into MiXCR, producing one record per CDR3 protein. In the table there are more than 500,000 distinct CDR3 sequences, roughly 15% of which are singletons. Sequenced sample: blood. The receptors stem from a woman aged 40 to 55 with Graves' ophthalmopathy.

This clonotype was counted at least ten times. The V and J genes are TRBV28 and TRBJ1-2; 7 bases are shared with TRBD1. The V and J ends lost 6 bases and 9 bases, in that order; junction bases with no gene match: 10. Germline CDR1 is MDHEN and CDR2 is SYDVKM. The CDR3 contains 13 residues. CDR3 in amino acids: CASSLTAGGSYTF. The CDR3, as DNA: TGTGCCAGCAGCCTAACGGCAGGGGGGAGCTACACCTTC.

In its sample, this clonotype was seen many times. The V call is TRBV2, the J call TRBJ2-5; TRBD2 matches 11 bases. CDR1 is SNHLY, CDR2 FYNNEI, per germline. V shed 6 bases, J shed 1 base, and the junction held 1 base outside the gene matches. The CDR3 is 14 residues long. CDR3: CASRGTSGQETQYF. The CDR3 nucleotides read TGTGCCAGCAGGGGGACTAGCGGCCAAGAGACCCAGTACTTC.

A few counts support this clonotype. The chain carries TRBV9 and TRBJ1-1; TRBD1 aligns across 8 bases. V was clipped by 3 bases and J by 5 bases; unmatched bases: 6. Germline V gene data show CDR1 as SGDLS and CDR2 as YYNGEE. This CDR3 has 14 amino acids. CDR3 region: CASSARTGLTEAFF. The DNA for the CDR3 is TGTGCCAGCAGCGCCAGGACAGGGTTGACTGAAGCTTTCTTT.

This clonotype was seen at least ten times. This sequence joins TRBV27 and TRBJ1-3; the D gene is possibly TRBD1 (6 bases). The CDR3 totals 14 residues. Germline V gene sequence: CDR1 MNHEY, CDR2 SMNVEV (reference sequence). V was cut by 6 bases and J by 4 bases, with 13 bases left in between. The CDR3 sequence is CASSPGGPGNTIYF. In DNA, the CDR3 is TGTGCCAGCAGCCCCGGGGGGCCCGGAAACACCATATATTTT.

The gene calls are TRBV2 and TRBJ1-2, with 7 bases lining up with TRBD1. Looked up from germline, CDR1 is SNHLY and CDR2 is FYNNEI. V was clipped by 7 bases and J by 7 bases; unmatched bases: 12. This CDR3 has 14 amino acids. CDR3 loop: CASMRRQGLSGYTF. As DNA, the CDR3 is TGTGCCAGCATGAGGAGACAGGGCCTCTCTGGCTACACCTTC.

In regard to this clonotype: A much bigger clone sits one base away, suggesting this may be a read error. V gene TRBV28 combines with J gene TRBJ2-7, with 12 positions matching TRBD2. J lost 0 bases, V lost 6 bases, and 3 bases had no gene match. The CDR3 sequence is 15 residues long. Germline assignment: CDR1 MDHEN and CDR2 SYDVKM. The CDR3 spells CASRMTSGSSYEQYF. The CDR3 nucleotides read TGTGCCAGCAGGATGACTAGCGGGAGCTCCTACGAGCAGTACTTC.

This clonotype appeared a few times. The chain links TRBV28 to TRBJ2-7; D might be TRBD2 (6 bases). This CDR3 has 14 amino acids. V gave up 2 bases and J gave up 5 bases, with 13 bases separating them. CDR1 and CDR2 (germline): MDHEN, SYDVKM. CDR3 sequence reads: CASSLMSASDEQYF. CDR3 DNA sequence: TGTGCCAGCAGTTTAATGTCGGCTAGCGACGAGCAGTACTTC.

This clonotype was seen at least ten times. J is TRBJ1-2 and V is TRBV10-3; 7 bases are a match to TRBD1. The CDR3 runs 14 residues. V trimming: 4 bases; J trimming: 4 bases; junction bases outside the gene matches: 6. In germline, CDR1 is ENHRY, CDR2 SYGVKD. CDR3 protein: CAISADRVGYGYTF. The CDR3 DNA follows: TGTGCCATCAGTGCCGACAGGGTGGGCTATGGCTACACCTTC.

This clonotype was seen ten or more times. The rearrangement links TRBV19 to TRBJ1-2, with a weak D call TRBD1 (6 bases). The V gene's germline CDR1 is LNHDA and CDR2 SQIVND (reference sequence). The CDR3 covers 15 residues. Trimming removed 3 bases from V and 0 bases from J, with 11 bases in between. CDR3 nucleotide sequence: TGTGCCAGTAGTATTGCAACAGGGCCTAACTATGGCTACACCTTC. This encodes CASSIATGPNYGYTF. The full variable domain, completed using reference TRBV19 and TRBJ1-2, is DGGITQSPKYLFRKEGQNVTLSCEQNLNHDAMYWYRQDPGQGLRLIYYSQIVNDFQKGDIAEGYSVSREKKESFPLTVTSAQKNPTAFYLCASSIATGPNYGYTFGSGTRLTVV.

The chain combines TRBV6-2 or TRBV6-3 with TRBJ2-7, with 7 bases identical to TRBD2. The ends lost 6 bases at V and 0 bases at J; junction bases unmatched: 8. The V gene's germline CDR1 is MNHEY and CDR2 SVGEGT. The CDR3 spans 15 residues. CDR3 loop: CASSKPGLSSYEQYF. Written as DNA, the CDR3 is TGTGCCAGCAGCAAACCGGGACTATCCTCCTACGAGCAGTACTTC.

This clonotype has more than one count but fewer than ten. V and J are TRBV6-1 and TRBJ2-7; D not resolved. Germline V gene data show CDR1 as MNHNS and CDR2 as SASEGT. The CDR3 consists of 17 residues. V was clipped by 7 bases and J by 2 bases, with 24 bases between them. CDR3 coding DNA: TGTGCCAGCATCCTCTTGGGCTACCACAACCTAACCTACGAGCAGTACTTC. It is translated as CASILLGYHNLTYEQYF.

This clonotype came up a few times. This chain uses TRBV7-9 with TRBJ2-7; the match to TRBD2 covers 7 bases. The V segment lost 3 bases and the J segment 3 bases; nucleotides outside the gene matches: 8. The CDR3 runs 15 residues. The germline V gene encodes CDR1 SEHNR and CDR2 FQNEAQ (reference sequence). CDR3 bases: TGTGCCAGCAGCTTGTTTCTAGCGGTAAACTACGAGCAGTACTTC. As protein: CASSLFLAVNYEQYF. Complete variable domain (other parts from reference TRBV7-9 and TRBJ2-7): DTGVSQNPRHKITKRGQNVTFRCDPISEHNRLYWYRQTLGQGPEFLTYFQNEAQLEKSRLLSDRFSAERPKGSFSTLEIQRTEQGDSAMYLCASSLFLAVNYEQYFGPGTRLTVT.

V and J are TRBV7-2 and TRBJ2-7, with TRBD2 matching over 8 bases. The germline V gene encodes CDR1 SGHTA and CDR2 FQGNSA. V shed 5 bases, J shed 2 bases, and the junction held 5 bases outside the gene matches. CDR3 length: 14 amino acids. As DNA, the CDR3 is TGTGCCAGCAGCGCGACTAGCGCCGCCTACGAGCAGTACTTC. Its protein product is CASSATSAAYEQYF.

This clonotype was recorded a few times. DNA of the CDR3: TGTGCCAGCAGTTCCCGAGACAGGGGAGCTTTCTTT. Encoded protein: CASSSRDRGAFF. This chain links TRBV6-5 with TRBJ1-1, with 8 bases lining up with TRBD1. The germline V gene has CDR1 MNHEY and CDR2 SVGAGI. V shed 4 bases and J 10 bases; nucleotides not matched to a gene: 5. This CDR3 comprises 12 residues.

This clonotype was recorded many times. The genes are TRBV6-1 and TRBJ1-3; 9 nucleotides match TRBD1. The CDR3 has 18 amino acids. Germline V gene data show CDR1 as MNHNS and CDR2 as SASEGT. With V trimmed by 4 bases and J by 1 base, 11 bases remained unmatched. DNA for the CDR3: TGTGCCAGCAGTGCCCGGTTAGGGACAGGGAAGTCTGGAAACACCATATATTTT. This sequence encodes CASSARLGTGKSGNTIYF.

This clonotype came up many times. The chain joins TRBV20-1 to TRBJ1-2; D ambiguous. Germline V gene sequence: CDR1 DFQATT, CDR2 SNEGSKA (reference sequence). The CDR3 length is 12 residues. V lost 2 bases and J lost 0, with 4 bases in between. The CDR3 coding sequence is TGCAGTGCTAGACGGGCTAACTATGGCTACACCTTC. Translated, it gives CSARRANYGYTF.

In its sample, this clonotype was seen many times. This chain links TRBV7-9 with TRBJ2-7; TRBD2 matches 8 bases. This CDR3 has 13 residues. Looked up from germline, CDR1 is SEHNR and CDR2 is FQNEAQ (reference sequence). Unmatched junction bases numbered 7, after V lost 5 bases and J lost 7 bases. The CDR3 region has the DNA TGTGCCAGCAGCCGAGGACTAGCTGGAGAGCAGTACTTC. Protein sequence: CASSRGLAGEQYF. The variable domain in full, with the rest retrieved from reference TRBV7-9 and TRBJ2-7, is DTGVSQNPRHKITKRGQNVTFRCDPISEHNRLYWYRQTLGQGPEFLTYFQNEAQLEKSRLLSDRFSAERPKGSFSTLEIQRTEQGDSAMYLCASSRGLAGEQYFGPGTRLTVT.

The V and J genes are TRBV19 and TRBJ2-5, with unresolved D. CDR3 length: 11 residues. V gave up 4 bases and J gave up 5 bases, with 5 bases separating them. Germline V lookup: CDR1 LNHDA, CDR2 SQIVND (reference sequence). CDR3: CASSTAETQYF. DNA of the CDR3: TGTGCCAGTAGTACGGCGGAGACCCAGTACTTC.

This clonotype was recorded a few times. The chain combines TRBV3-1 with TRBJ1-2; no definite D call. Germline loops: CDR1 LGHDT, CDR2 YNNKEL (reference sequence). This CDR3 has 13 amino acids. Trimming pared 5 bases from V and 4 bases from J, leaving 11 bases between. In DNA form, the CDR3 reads TGTGCCAGCAGCATCGGAACCATCTATGGCTACACCTTC. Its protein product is CASSIGTIYGYTF.

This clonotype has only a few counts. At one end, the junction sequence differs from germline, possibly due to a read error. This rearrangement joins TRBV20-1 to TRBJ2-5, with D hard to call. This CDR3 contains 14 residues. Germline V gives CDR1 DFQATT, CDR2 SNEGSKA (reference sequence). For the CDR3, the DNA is TGCAGTGCAAGAGTATCGGGCCCAAGGGAGACCCAGTACTTC. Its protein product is CSARVSGPRETQYF.

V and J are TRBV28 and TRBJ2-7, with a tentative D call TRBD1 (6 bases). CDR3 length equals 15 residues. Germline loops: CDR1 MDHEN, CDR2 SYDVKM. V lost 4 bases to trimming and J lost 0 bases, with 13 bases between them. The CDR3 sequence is CASSSLRGNSYEQYF. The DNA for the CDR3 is TGTGCCAGCAGTTCCCTCAGGGGTAACTCCTACGAGCAGTACTTC.